A selection of T cell receptor beta chains follows, all from one sample in a study of cytomegalovirus exposure and HLA in healthy donors. Clones were sequenced by immunoSEQ multiplex PCR, and TCRdb holds only the in-frame ones, with some missing. The sample carries 120,000 to 150,000 clones, roughly 87% recorded once. The specimen sequenced was PBMCs. The source of these receptors is a woman aged 40 to 55 in good health and CMV-seronegative. The CDR3 runs from the conserved cysteine through the conserved F or W.

j_call | v_call | cdr3_aa
TRBJ2-7 | TRBV28 | CASSSGTGSSYEQYF
TRBJ1-1 | TRBV18 | CASSPAQQGEAFF
TRBJ1-5 | TRBV28 | CALGDRTSSNQPQHF
TRBJ2-5 | TRBV7-8 | CASSSVAGGFAIETQYF
TRBJ2-7 | TRBV20-1 | CSGLGGDEQYF
TRBJ1-4 | TRBV7-2 | CASKGQGLTNEKLFF
TRBJ2-3 | TRBV6-6 | CASSYGSFSTDTQYF
TRBJ1-5 | TRBV7-2 | CASSPTGFNQPQHF
TRBJ2-2 | TRBV7-9 | CASSFGASGTGELFF
TRBJ2-1 | TRBV4-1 | CASSQVVGRSSYNEQFF
TRBJ1-5 | TRBV5-1 | CASSPRGDSNQPQHF
TRBJ2-7 | TRBV5-5 | CARTGTGGHEQYF
TRBJ2-5 | TRBV11-3 | CASNKLAGAQYF
TRBJ1-3 | TRBV28 | CASSLSGAGNTIYF
TRBJ1-1 | TRBV5-6 | CASSLGAGNTEAFF
TRBJ1-1 | TRBV18 | CASSLSTGVNTEAFF
TRBJ2-5 | TRBV11-3 | CASSRPGQGAETQYF
TRBJ2-1 | TRBV7-9 | CASSLWTGSSYNEQFF
TRBJ1-1 | TRBV5-6 | CASSPLGGEAFF
TRBJ2-5 | TRBV6-1 | CASSEWSGGQETQYF
TRBJ2-1 | TRBV7-6 | CASSLGGLGGHEQFF
TRBJ2-2 | TRBV4-2 | CASSQGLSLAGELFF
TRBJ1-5 | TRBV10-3 | CAISTDRGGNQPQHF
TRBJ2-1 | TRBV5-6 | CASSLGLAGPYNEQFF
TRBJ1-2 | TRBV28 | CASSSLRAWYGYTF
TRBJ2-3 | TRBV28 | CASSSGTGHTDTQYF
TRBJ2-5 | TRBV2 | CASSVSETQYF
TRBJ2-3 | TRBV7-9 | CASSLETVGIDTQYF
TRBJ2-1 | TRBV18 | CASSLPLAGSYNEQFF
TRBJ2-7 | TRBV7-2 | CASRPAGTSSYEQYF
TRBJ1-1 | TRBV19 | CASSIIGGRMNTEAFF
TRBJ1-4 | TRBV6-1 | CASSRQGWNEKLFF
TRBJ1-4 | TRBV5-1 | CASTAEGQGVGEKLFF